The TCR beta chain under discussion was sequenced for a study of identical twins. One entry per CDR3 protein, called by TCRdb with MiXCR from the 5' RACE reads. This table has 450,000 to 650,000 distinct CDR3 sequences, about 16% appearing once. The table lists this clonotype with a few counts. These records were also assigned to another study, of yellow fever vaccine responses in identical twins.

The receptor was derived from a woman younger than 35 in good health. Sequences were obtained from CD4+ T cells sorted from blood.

The CDR3 protein is CGGSGGDEKLFF. CDR3 sequence (DNA): TGCGGGGGCAGCGGGGGGGATGAAAAACTGTTTTTT. This chain links TRBV20-1 with TRBJ1-4; D possibly corresponds to TRBD1 (6 bases). The CDR3 contains 12 residues. Germline CDR1 is DFQATT and CDR2 is SNEGSKA (reference sequence).